Only a few counts were recorded for the clone carrying this T cell receptor (beta chain). What it binds is not known. V lost 2 bases, J lost 5 bases, and 8 bases lay in between. The CDR3 sequence is 13 residues long. Looked up from germline, CDR1 is SGHTA and CDR2 is FQGNSA. A sample-barcoded 5' primer and a J-beta primer mix were used in a second PCR of roughly 6 to 11 cycles. All cDNA molecules were each tagged by a template-switch adaptor with 12 random nucleotides. TCRdb passed the 5' RACE reads through MiXCR, listing each CDR3 protein once. Counted here are fewer than 950,000 distinct CDR3 sequences, 40% to 65% occurring once; the ten biggest clones make up about 42%. This record belongs to a study of blood T cells in healthy people across ages. Healthy Caucasian individuals from Russia aged about 6 to 95 were enrolled as donors. The study, taken as a whole, reports: Per million T cells, TCR beta diversity dropped about linearly as age rose.

Sequenced sample: blood. The rearrangement links TRBV7-2 to TRBJ2-3; D gene ambiguous. The receptor comes from a man aged 80 or over in good health. CDR3 region: CASSLMSRDTQYF. For the CDR3, the DNA is TGTGCCAGCAGCTTAATGTCCCGAGATACGCAGTATTTT. The full variable domain, in which reference TRBV7-2 and TRBJ2-3 provide the parts outside the CDR3, is GAGVSQSPSNKVTEKGKDVELRCDPISGHTALYWYRQSLGQGLEFLIYFQGNSAPDKSGLPSDRFSAERTGGSVSTLTIQRTQQEDSAVYLCASSLMSRDTQYFGPGTRLTVL.